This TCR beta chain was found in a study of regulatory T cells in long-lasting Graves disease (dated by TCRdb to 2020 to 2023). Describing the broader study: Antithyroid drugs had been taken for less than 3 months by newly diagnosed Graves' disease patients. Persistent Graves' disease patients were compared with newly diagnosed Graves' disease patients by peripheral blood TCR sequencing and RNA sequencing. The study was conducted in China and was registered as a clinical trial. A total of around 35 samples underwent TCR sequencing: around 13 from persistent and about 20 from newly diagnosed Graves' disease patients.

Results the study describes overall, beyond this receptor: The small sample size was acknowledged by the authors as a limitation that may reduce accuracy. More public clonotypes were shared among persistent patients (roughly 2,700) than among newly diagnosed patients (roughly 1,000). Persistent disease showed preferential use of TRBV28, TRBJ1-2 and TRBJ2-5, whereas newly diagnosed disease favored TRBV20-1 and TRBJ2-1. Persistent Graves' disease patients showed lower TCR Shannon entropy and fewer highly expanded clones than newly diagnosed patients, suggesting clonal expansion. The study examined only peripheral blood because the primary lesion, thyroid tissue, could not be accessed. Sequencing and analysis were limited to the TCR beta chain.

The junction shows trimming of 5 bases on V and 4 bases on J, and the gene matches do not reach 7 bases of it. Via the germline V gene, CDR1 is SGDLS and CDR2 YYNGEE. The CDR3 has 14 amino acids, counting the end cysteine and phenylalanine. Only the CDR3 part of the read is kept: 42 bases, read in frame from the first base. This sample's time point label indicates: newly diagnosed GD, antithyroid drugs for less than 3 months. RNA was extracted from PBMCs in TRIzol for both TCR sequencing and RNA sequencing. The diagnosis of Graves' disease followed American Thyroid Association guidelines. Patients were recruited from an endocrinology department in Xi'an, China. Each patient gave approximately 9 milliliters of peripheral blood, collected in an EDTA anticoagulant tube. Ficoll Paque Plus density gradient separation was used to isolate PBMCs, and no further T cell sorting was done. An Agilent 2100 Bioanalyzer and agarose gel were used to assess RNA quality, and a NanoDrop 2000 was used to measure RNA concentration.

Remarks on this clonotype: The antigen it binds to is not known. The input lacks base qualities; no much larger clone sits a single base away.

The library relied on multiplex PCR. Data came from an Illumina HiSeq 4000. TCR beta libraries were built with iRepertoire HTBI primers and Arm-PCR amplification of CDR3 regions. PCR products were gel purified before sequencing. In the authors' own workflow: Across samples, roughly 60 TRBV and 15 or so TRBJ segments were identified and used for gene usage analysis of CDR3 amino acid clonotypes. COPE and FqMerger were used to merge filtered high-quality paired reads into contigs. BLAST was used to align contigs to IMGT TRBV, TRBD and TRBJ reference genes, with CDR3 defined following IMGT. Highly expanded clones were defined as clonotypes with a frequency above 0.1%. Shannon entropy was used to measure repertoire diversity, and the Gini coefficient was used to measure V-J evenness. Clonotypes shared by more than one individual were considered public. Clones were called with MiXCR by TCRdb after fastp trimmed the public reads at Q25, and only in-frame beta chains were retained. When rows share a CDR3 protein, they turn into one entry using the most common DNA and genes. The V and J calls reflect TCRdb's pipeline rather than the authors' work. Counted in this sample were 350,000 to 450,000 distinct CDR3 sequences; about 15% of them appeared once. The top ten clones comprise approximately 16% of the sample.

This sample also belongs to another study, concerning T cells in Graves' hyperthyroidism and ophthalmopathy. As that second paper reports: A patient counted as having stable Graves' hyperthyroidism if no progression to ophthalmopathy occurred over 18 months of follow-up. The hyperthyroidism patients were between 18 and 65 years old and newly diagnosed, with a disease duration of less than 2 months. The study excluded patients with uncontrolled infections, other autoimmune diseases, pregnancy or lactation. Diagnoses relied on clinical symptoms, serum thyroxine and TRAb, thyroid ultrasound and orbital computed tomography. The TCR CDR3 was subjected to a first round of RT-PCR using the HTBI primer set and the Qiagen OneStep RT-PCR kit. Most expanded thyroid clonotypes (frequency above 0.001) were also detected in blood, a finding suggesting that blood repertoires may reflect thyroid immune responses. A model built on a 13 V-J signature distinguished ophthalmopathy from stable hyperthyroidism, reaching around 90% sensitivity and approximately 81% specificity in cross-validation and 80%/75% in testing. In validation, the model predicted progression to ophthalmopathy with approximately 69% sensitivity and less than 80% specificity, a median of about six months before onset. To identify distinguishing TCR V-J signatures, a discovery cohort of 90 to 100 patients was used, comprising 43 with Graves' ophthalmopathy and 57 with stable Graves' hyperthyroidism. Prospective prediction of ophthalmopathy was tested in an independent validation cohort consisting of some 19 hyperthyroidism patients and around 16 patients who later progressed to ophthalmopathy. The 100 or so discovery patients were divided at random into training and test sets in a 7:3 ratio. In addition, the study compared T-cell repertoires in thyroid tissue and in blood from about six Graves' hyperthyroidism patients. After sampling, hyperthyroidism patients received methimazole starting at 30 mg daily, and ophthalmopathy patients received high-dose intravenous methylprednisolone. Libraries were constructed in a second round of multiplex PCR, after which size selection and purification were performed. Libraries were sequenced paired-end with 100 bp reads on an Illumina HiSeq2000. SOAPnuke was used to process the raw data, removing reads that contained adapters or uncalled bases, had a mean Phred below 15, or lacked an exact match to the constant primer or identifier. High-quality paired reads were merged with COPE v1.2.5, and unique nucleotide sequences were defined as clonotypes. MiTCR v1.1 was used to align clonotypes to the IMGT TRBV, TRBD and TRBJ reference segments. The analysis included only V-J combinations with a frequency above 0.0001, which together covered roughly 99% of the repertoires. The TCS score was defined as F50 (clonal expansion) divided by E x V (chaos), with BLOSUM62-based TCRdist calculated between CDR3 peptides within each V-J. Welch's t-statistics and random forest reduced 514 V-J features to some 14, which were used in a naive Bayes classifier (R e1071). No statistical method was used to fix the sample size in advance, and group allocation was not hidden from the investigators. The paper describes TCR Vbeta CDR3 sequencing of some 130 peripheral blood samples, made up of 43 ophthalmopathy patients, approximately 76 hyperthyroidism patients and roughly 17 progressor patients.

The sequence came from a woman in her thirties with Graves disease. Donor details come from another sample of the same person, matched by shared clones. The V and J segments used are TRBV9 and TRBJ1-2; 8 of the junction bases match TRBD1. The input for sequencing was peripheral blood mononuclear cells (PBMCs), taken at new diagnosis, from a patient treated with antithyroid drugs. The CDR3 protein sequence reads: CASRTDGQGYGYTF. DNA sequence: TGTGCCAGCAGAACCGACGGACAGGGCTATGGCTACACCTTC.